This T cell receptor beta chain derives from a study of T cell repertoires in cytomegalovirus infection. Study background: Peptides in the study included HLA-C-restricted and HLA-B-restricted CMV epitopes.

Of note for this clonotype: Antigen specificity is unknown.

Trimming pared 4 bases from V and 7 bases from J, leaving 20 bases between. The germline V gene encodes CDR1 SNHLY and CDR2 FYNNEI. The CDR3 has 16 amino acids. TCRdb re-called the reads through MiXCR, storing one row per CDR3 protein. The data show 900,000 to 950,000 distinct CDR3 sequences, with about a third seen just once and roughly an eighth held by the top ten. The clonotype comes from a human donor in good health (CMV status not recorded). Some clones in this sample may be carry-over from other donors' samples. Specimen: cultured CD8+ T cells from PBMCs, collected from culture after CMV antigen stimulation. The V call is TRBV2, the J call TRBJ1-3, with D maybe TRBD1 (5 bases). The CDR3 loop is CASSGLGAARGNTIYF. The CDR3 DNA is TGTGCCAGCAGTGGGCTCGGGGCCGCTCGGGGGAACACCATATATTTT.